The 9 T cell receptor beta chains reported below all come from one sample, sequenced in a study of blood T cell repertoires in COVID-19. Libraries were prepared by immunoSEQ multiplex PCR; TCRdb keeps only in-frame clonotypes and omits some of them. The table includes over 200,000 clones, 81% detected once. Sequences were obtained from PBMCs or T cells enriched from blood (not recorded which). All receptors derive from a woman aged 45-65 years with acute COVID-19.

V and J are TRBV5-1 and TRBJ1-1, with 7 bases identical to TRBD1. This CDR3 has 16 residues. CDR1 is SGHRS, CDR2 YFSETQ, per germline. The J segment lost 3 bases and the V segment lost 3 bases, leaving 11 bases of the junction unmatched. The CDR3 region is CASSSFGTVLHTEAFF. CDR3 bases: TGCGCCAGCAGCTCTTTCGGGACAGTACTTCACACTGAAGCTTTCTTT.

V usage is TRBV19 and J usage is TRBJ2-3, with 7 bases lining up with TRBD1. The CDR3 is made up of 13 amino acids. The germline CDR1 and CDR2 sequences are LNHDA and SQIVND (reference sequence). V shed 7 bases, J shed 10 bases, and the junction held 11 bases outside the gene matches. This CDR3 is CASTSGTDGAQYF. CDR3 coding DNA: TGTGCCAGTACCTCCGGGACAGACGGGGCGCAGTATTTT.

The chain recombines TRBV28 with TRBJ1-3, with TRBD1 identical over 8 bases. The CDR3 length is 15 residues. CDR1 is MDHEN, CDR2 SYDVKM, per germline. V was pared by 4 bases and J by 3 bases, with 5 bases of the junction left unmatched. CDR3 sequence: CASSSPTGVGNTIYF. In DNA, the CDR3 is TGTGCCAGCAGTTCCCCGACAGGGGTTGGAAACACCATATATTTT.

The chain uses TRBV18 and TRBJ2-5; D is unclear. The CDR3 is 13 residues long. CDR1 KGHSH and CDR2 LQKENI come from the germline V gene. Trimming shortened V by 4 bases and J by 2 bases, and 8 bases separated the two germline ends. In DNA form, the CDR3 reads TGTGCCAGCTCACAATCGGTTCAAGAGACCCAGTACTTC. Protein sequence: CASSQSVQETQYF.

CDR3 in amino acids: CASSYSTGGAVGYTF. The CDR3 bases are TGTGCCAGCAGTTACTCGACAGGGGGCGCGGTTGGCTACACCTTC. The rearrangement links TRBV6-2 or TRBV6-3 to TRBJ1-2, with 10 positions matching TRBD1. The J segment lost 7 bases and the V segment lost 0 bases, leaving 5 bases of the junction unmatched. The CDR3 sequence is 15 residues long. Germline CDR1 MNHEY, CDR2 SVGEGT.

This sequence joins TRBV10-2 and TRBJ1-6, with D possibly being TRBD1 (5 bases). The V end lost 3 bases, the J end lost 11 bases, and 14 bases lay between the germline ends. Germline CDR1 reads WSHSY; CDR2 reads SAAADI. There are 14 residues in the CDR3. CDR3 sequence: CASSDYGHGPPLHF. CDR3 nucleotide sequence: TGCGCCAGCAGTGATTATGGACATGGTCCACCCCTCCACTTT.

The chain carries TRBV6-2 or TRBV6-3 and TRBJ1-1, with unresolved D. CDR3 length equals 14 residues. Germline CDR1 is MNHEY and CDR2 is SVGEGT. The V and J ends lost 5 bases and 4 bases respectively, with 14 bases between them. The CDR3 sequence is CASSAQVMGTEAFF. The DNA for the CDR3 is TGTGCCAGCAGTGCCCAGGTTATGGGCACTGAAGCTTTCTTT.

This clone occurred once. The chain uses TRBV7-9 and TRBJ2-3, with 12 bases that match TRBD2. With V trimmed by 2 bases and J by 4 bases, 7 bases remained unmatched. Germline lookup yields CDR1 SEHNR and CDR2 FQNEAQ (reference sequence). This CDR3 spans 17 amino acids. This CDR3 is CASSLSLAGGHADTQYF. CDR3 coding DNA: TGTGCCAGCAGCTTATCCCTAGCGGGGGGGCATGCAGATACGCAGTATTTT.

The chain uses TRBV7-2 and TRBJ2-1; tentatively, D is TRBD2 (5 bases). The CDR3 has 16 amino acids. Trimming cost V 1 base and J 4 bases, with 14 bases left between them. Germline values: CDR1 SGHTA, CDR2 FQGNSA. In nucleotides, the CDR3 is TGTGCCAGCAGCTTAGAACTGCGGGTGGGTTACAATGAGCAGTTCTTC. It encodes CASSLELRVGYNEQFF.